A selection of T cell receptor beta chains follows, all from one sample in a study of blood T cell repertoires in COVID-19. The table came from immunoSEQ multiplex PCR; TCRdb's copy has only in-frame clones and leaves some out. This table holds hundreds of thousands of clones, 65% to 90% found once. Sequencing was carried out using PBMCs or T cells enriched from blood (not recorded which). These receptors came from a woman younger than 45 who had been exposed to COVID-19. Each CDR3 is given with its conserved first and last residue. A D gene is named only where the DNA matches it firmly. Where a row states a size, it is once, few, many or the class of an expanded clone; other rows omit it.

.,TRBJ1-6,.,TRBV3-1/TRBV3-2,TGTGCCAGCAGTCTCGGCGGTTCACCCCTCCACTTT,CASSLGGSPLHF
TRBD1,TRBJ1-3,.,TRBV19,TGTGCCAGTAGTATGGGGGACAGGGCCCTAGGAAACACCATATATTTT,CASSMGDRALGNTIYF
.,TRBJ1-4,once,TRBV19,TGTGCCAGTACGAAGCCGGGGAGTCCTAATGAAAAACTGTTTTTT,CASTKPGSPNEKLFF
TRBD1,TRBJ1-2,.,TRBV2,TGTGCCAGCAGTGAAGCAGACAGGGTAGACGGCTACACCTTC,CASSEADRVDGYTF
TRBD2,TRBJ2-7,once,TRBV11-3,TGTGCCAGCAGCACGAGCGGGGGGCCCTACGAGCAGTACTTC,CASSTSGGPYEQYF
TRBD1,TRBJ1-6,.,TRBV27,TGTGCCAGCAGTTTATCCCCTCGGGACAGGGCTAGCTCCTATAATTCACCCCTCCACTTT,CASSLSPRDRASSYNSPLHF
TRBD1,TRBJ1-5,.,TRBV6-4,TGTGCCAGCTCTGACGACAGGGGGATTAGTCAGCCCCAGCATTTT,CASSDDRGISQPQHF
TRBD1,TRBJ2-4,.,TRBV7-2,TGTGCCAGCAGCTCCAGGGGGATCGCCAAAAACATTCAGTACTTC,CASSSRGIAKNIQYF
.,TRBJ2-7,.,TRBV6-5,TGTGCCAGCAGTTACTGGGCACGCCCCTACGAGCAGTACTTC,CASSYWARPYEQYF
.,TRBJ2-7,.,TRBV2,TGTGCCAGCATGCCCGACCAGGAGGGTTTGGGGGCCTACGAGCAGTACTTC,CASMPDQEGLGAYEQYF
.,TRBJ1-1,.,TRBV6-5,TGTGCCAGCAGTCTTACAGGCGTGAACACTGAAGCTTTCTTT,CASSLTGVNTEAFF
.,TRBJ1-1,.,TRBV29-1,TGCAGCGCTCTAGGATCCTCCACTGAAGCTTTCTTT,CSALGSSTEAFF
TRBD1,TRBJ2-3,.,TRBV5-1,TGCGCCAGCAGCTTGTCAGGGGGAAGCACAGATACGCAGTATTTT,CASSLSGGSTDTQYF
.,TRBJ2-2,.,TRBV5-1,TGCGCCAGCATGGTTGGTTCAGGGACCGGGGAGCTGTTTTTT,CASMVGSGTGELFF
.,TRBJ1-3,.,TRBV14,TGTGCCAGCAGCCCAACGGTACTTACTGGAAACACCATATATTTT,CASSPTVLTGNTIYF
.,TRBJ2-1,.,TRBV6-2/TRBV6-3,TGTGCCAGCAGTGGGGCTTCCCTCGGCTACAATGAGCAGTTCTTC,CASSGASLGYNEQFF